The sequence of this T cell receptor (beta chain) was determined in a study of T cell changes during pregnancy in multiple sclerosis. Profiling relied on immunoSEQ multiplex PCR, and the TCRdb table lists in-frame clones only, not all of them. Of about 44,000 clones listed, over 85% were seen once; the top ten hold roughly 0.7%. The CDR3 has 12 residues. Per germline, CDR1 SQVTM and CDR2 ANQGSEA. V dropped 8 bases and J dropped 5; count of bases not matched to a gene: 7. The sequence came from a female donor with multiple sclerosis, enrolled in a pregnancy study. Sequenced here: CD4+ T cells from peripheral blood mononuclear cells, sampled in the first trimester of pregnancy. The chain links TRBV29-1 to TRBJ2-3; TRBD1 matches 7 bases. In nucleotides, the CDR3 is TGCAGCTCTGACAGGGTGGAAGATACGCAGTATTTT. It is translated as CSSDRVEDTQYF.